The rows below give T cell receptor beta chains drawn from one sample of a study of blood T cell repertoires in COVID-19. The table came from immunoSEQ multiplex PCR; TCRdb's copy has only in-frame clones and leaves some out. The sample holds 230,000 or so clones, roughly 90% seen once. Input material: PBMCs or T cells enriched from blood (not recorded which). All receptors derive from a woman between 40 and 50 years old with acute COVID-19. Each CDR3 is given with its conserved first and last residue. A D gene is named only where the DNA matches it firmly. The size of a clone is reported for some rows only, either as once, few or many, or as a class for expanded clones.

>TRBV7-8|.|TRBJ1-5|.
CASSLVADSNQPQHF
TGTGCCAGCAGCTTAGTGGCAGATAGCAATCAGCCCCAGCATTTT
>TRBV7-6|.|TRBJ2-5|.
CASSFPFMETQYF
TGTGCCAGCAGCTTCCCCTTTATGGAGACCCAGTACTTC
>TRBV18|.|TRBJ2-2|.
CASSLGESNTGELFF
TGTGCCAGCTCACTCGGGGAATCCAACACCGGGGAGCTGTTTTTT
>TRBV10-3|once|TRBJ2-3|.
CAISDGTGSTDTQYF
TGTGCCATCAGTGACGGGACTGGGTCCACAGATACGCAGTATTTT
>TRBV3-1/TRBV3-2|.|TRBJ1-2|TRBD1
CASSSRQGLWGYTF
TGTGCCAGCAGCTCCCGACAGGGATTGTGGGGCTACACCTTC
>TRBV5-4|.|TRBJ1-2|TRBD1
CASSSLTGTREYGYTF
TGTGCCAGCAGCTCCTTGACAGGGACGAGGGAATATGGCTACACCTTC
>TRBV2|.|TRBJ2-1|TRBD2
CASSEDPPSGAYNEQFF
TGTGCCAGCAGTGAAGACCCCCCTAGCGGGGCTTACAATGAGCAGTTCTTC
>TRBV30|.|TRBJ1-3|.
CAWEYDRLPSGNTIYF
TGTGCCTGGGAATACGACAGGCTCCCCTCTGGAAACACCATATATTTT
>TRBV5-4|.|TRBJ1-4|.
CASSSDREKLFF
TGTGCCAGCAGCTCAGACAGGGAAAAACTGTTTTTT
>TRBV2|.|TRBJ1-4|.
CASRELDSQNEKLFF
TGTGCCAGCAGGGAATTGGACAGCCAGAATGAAAAACTGTTTTTT
>TRBV15|few|TRBJ2-3|TRBD1
CATSRDYSGGGTDTQYF
TGTGCCACCAGCAGAGATTATTCAGGGGGCGGCACAGATACGCAGTATTTT
>TRBV5-1|once|TRBJ1-2|.
CASSLALARGGYTF
TGCGCCAGCAGCTTGGCCCTGGCAAGGGGTGGCTACACCTTC
>TRBV10-1|few|TRBJ1-4|.
CASRGHKTGLVGEKLFF
TGCGCCAGCAGGGGTCACAAAACAGGGTTGGTAGGGGAAAAACTGTTTTTT
>TRBV5-4|.|TRBJ2-2|.
CASERSNTGELFF
TGTGCCAGTGAGAGGTCGAACACCGGGGAGCTGTTTTTT
>TRBV10-3|.|TRBJ1-2|.
CAIRGGAYGYTF
TGTGCCATCAGGGGGGGGGCGTATGGCTACACCTTC
>TRBV7-5|.|TRBJ2-2|.
CARGLWRQGSHTGELFF
TGTGCCAGAGGCCTCTGGAGACAGGGTAGTCACACCGGGGAGCTGTTTTTT
>TRBV6-2/TRBV6-3|.|TRBJ2-1|.
CASSYSGTGSSYNEQFF
TGTGCCAGCAGTTACTCGGGGACTGGTAGCTCCTACAATGAGCAGTTCTTC
>TRBV19|.|TRBJ1-4|TRBD1
CASSNGQGNEKLFF
TGTGCCAGTAGTAACGGACAGGGTAATGAAAAACTGTTTTTT
>TRBV7-8|.|TRBJ2-5|.
CASSSQYQETQYF
TGTGCCAGCAGCTCCCAATACCAAGAGACCCAGTACTTC
>TRBV27|few|TRBJ1-3|.
CASSPRRSSGNTIYF
TGTGCCAGCAGTCCCAGAAGAAGCTCTGGAAACACCATATATTTT
>TRBV12-5|once|TRBJ2-3|.
CASGLDSDTQYF
TGTGCTAGTGGTCTGGACTCAGATACGCAGTATTTT
>TRBV15|.|TRBJ1-5|TRBD1
CATSKDRGQPQHF
TGTGCCACCAGCAAAGACAGGGGACAGCCCCAGCATTTT
>TRBV7-9|.|TRBJ2-2|TRBD2
CASSYTSGAANTGELFF
TGTGCCAGCAGCTATACTAGCGGAGCTGCGAACACCGGGGAGCTGTTTTTT
>TRBV9|once|TRBJ2-1|.
CASSVDSSWNEQFF
TGTGCCAGCAGCGTAGATAGTAGTTGGAATGAGCAGTTCTTC
>TRBV24-1|.|TRBJ1-1|.
CATSDAVNTEAFF
TGTGCCACCAGTGATGCAGTGAACACTGAAGCTTTCTTT
>TRBV9|.|TRBJ1-1|.
CASSVDQGWLENTEAFF
TGTGCCAGCAGCGTAGATCAGGGGTGGTTGGAGAACACTGAAGCTTTCTTT
>TRBV7-9|.|TRBJ1-6|.
CASSLPDSPLHF
TGTGCCAGCAGCTTGCCGGATTCACCCCTCCACTTT
>TRBV6-2/TRBV6-3|.|TRBJ2-7|.
CASSYSRGSYEQYF
TGTGCCAGCAGTTACAGCAGAGGCTCCTACGAGCAGTACTTC
>TRBV4-1|.|TRBJ1-5|TRBD1
CASSQVYTGGQPQHF
TGCGCCAGCAGCCAAGTCTATACAGGGGGTCAGCCCCAGCATTTT
>TRBV7-8|.|TRBJ2-2|.
CASSLRRAGELFF
TGTGCCAGCAGCTTACGTCGAGCCGGGGAGCTGTTTTTT
>TRBV11-2|.|TRBJ2-7|.
CASSPALSYEQYF
TGTGCCAGCAGCCCCGCCTTGAGCTACGAGCAGTACTTC
>TRBV20-1|.|TRBJ1-1|.
CSARESRAFF
TGCAGTGCTAGAGAGTCCCGGGCTTTCTTT
>TRBV3-1/TRBV3-2|.|TRBJ1-5|TRBD1
CASSQAKNGTVNQPQHF
TGTGCCAGCAGCCAAGCGAAGAACGGGACAGTCAATCAGCCCCAGCATTTT
>TRBV18|few|TRBJ1-1|TRBD1
CASSGQGPNTEAFF
TGTGCCAGCTCCGGACAGGGGCCGAACACTGAAGCTTTCTTT
>TRBV6-2/TRBV6-3|.|TRBJ2-7|TRBD1
CASSKLTGQTYEQYF
TGTGCCAGCAGCAAGCTCACGGGACAGACCTACGAGCAGTACTTC
>TRBV7-3|.|TRBJ1-1|TRBD1
CASGYIGTGVVQISEAFF
TGTGCCAGCGGGTATATAGGGACAGGGGTTGTTCAGATATCTGAAGCTTTCTTT
>TRBV10-3|.|TRBJ1-5|.
CAISESGGNRPQHF
TGTGCCATCAGTGAGTCGGGGGGGAATCGGCCCCAGCATTTT
>TRBV15|.|TRBJ1-4|.
CATSELGLGGEKLFF
TGTGCCACCAGCGAATTAGGACTCGGAGGTGAAAAACTGTTTTTT
>TRBV7-8|.|TRBJ2-3|TRBD2
CASSPLSLAGYQFDTQYF
TGTGCCAGCAGCCCCCTCTCACTAGCGGGGTACCAGTTTGATACGCAGTATTTT
>TRBV28|.|TRBJ1-6|.
CASSFRGSGNSPLHF
TGTGCCAGCAGTTTTAGGGGGTCTGGTAATTCACCCCTCCACTTT
>TRBV24-1|.|TRBJ2-5|TRBD1
CATSALGTDLQETQYF
TGTGCCACCAGTGCCCTGGGGACAGATCTCCAAGAGACCCAGTACTTC
>TRBV11-2|.|TRBJ1-2|.
CASSLSQVNYGYTF
TGTGCCAGCAGCTTATCGCAGGTTAACTATGGCTACACCTTC
>TRBV19|.|TRBJ1-2|.
CASSINPRDYGYTF
TGTGCCAGTAGTATAAATCCCCGAGACTATGGCTACACCTTC
>TRBV6-1|.|TRBJ1-3|.
CASSEGSFSGNTIYF
TGTGCCAGCAGTGAAGGAAGCTTCTCTGGAAACACCATATATTTT
>TRBV6-5|once|TRBJ1-4|TRBD1
CASSRQGAGDEKLFF
TGTGCCAGCAGCCGCCAGGGGGCGGGGGATGAAAAACTGTTTTTT
>TRBV7-3|once|TRBJ1-6|.
CASSLTGGERSPLHF
TGTGCCAGCAGCTTAACGGGAGGGGAGCGCTCACCCCTCCACTTT
>TRBV5-1|.|TRBJ1-2|.
CASSLATANYGYTF
TGCGCCAGCAGCTTGGCTACAGCTAACTATGGCTACACCTTC
>TRBV18|.|TRBJ1-3|TRBD1
CASSPRQGRNTIYF
TGTGCCAGCTCACCCCGACAGGGGAGAAACACCATATATTTT
>TRBV4-1|.|TRBJ2-5|.
CASSQDLSGSQETQYF
TGCGCCAGCAGCCAAGACCTTTCAGGGTCCCAAGAGACCCAGTACTTC
>TRBV4-1|once|TRBJ1-3|TRBD1
CASSQTGGSGNTIYF
TGCGCCAGCAGCCAGACAGGGGGCTCTGGAAACACCATATATTTT
>TRBV9|.|TRBJ1-2|.
CASTTRDRAGGYTF
TGTGCCAGCACCACCCGAGACAGAGCAGGTGGCTACACCTTC
>TRBV9|.|TRBJ2-2|.
CASSPLSSTGELFF
TGTGCCAGCAGCCCGCTCAGTTCCACCGGGGAGCTGTTTTTT
>TRBV29-1|.|TRBJ1-6|.
CSVTTGTSGNSPLHF
TGCAGCGTTACTACAGGGACTAGTGGTAATTCACCCCTCCACTTT